This T cell receptor (beta chain) appears in the sequencing data of a study of cytomegalovirus exposure and HLA in healthy donors. Study results and caveats: TCR beta chain V- and J-gene trimming was linked, in a later analysis, to a missense variant in DCLRE1C.

Amplification used 60 Vbeta primers and 13 Jbeta primers. Original analysis: An analysis that came later counted some 80 million unique TCR beta chains, roughly 11 million shared. Method: immunoSEQ multiplex PCR; TCRdb's copy keeps in-frame clones and lacks some. That table furnishes V, J and clone size, whereas the DNA furnished D and trimming. The sample lists about 140,000 clones; more than 70% were seen once. Worth noting for this clone: No antigen is known for it.

Trimming removed 2 bases at V and 0 bases at J, with 17 bases between. The V gene's germline CDR1 is MNHNS and CDR2 SASEGT. The CDR3 extends over 18 amino acids. The chain has TRBV6-1 and TRBJ1-5, with unresolved D. This sequence originates from a man aged 25 to 40 in good health and CMV-seronegative. Sequences were obtained from PBMCs. CDR3 bases: TGTGCCAGCAGTGAACGCGTCATCTCAATCAATAGCAATCAGCCCCAGCATTTT. Protein product: CASSERVISINSNQPQHF.